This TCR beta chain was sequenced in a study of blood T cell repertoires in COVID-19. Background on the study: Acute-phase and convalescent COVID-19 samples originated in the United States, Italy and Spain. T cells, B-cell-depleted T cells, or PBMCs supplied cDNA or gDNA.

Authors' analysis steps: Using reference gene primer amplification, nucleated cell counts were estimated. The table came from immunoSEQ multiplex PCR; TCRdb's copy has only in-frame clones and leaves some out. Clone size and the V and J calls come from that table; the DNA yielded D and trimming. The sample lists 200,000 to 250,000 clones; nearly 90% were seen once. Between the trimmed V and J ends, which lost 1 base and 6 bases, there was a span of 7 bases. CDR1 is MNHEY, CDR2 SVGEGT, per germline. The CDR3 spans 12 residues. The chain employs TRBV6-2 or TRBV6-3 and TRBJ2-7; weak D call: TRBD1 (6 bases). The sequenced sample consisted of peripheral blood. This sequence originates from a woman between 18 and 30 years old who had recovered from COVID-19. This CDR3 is CASSYYRAEQYF. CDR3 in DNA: TGTGCCAGCAGTTACTACAGGGCCGAGCAGTACTTC.